Each of the 25 T cell receptor beta chains below was sequenced from the same sample in a study of glioma-infiltrating T cells. Amplification of TCR alpha and beta CDR3 regions from RNA used iRepertoire nested multiplex PCR. In TCRdb, the multiplex PCR reads were re-called with MiXCR into one record per CDR3 protein. The repertoire holds 20,000 to 25,000 distinct CDR3 sequences, roughly 25% seen once, with around 12% in the top ten. Material for sequencing was glioma tissue, nonneoplastic brain tissue, or PBMCs (not recorded which). Every receptor here comes from a human donor with low-grade glioma or glioblastoma, undergoing nonglioma brain surgery, or in good health (not recorded which).

Comments on this clonotype: One end of the junction fails to match germline, which may point to a read error. The J gene is TRBJ2-3, the V gene TRBV4-1; D not resolved. Looked up from germline, CDR1 is MGHRA and CDR2 is YSYEKL. The CDR3 consists of 15 residues. CDR3 loop: CASNQEPGRTDTQYF. The CDR3 DNA follows: TGTGCCAGCAACCAAGAGCCCGGGCGCACAGATACGCAGTATTTT.

Concerning this clonotype: A much larger clone is a single base away; this may be a read error. The J gene is TRBJ2-7, the V gene TRBV6-5; perhaps TRBD2 as D (5 bases). Between the trimmed V and J ends, which lost 0 bases and 2 bases, there was a span of 17 bases. The CDR3 spans 17 residues. In germline, CDR1 is MNHEY, CDR2 SVGAGI. In DNA form, the CDR3 reads TGTGCCAGCAGTTACTCGCCCTCGGGGTGCCAAGCCTACGAGCAGTACTTC. This sequence encodes CASSYSPSGCQAYEQYF.

The genes are TRBV4-3 and TRBJ2-2; unclear D gene. The CDR3 covers 15 residues. Trimming took off 0 bases at V and 5 bases at J, with 10 bases between the two ends. CDR1 is LGHNA, CDR2 YSLEER, per germline. In nucleotides, the CDR3 is TGCGCCAGCAGCCAAGATAGAGGTACTACCGGGGAGCTGTTTTTT. Translated: CASSQDRGTTGELFF.

This clonotype was seen at least ten times. The chain carries TRBV6-1 and TRBJ1-3, with D possibly being TRBD1 (5 bases). In germline, CDR1 is MNHNS, CDR2 SASEGT. The germline V and J ends were trimmed by 6 bases and 5 bases, with 17 bases remaining between them. The CDR3 has 15 amino acids. The CDR3: CASRPADSRRNTIYF. CDR3 DNA: TGTGCCAGCAGACCCGCCGACAGCAGGAGAAACACCATATATTTT.

Note on this clonotype: An end of the junction does not agree with germline; a read error may underlie this. The chain employs TRBV20-1 and TRBJ2-1; possible D gene TRBD2, 5 bases. CDR1 and CDR2 (germline): DFQATT, SNEGSKA (reference sequence). The CDR3 length is 15 residues. As DNA, the CDR3 is TGCAGTGCCCACGGGAAATACCGTCCCTACAGTGAGCAGTTCTTC. Translated: CSAHGKYRPYSEQFF.

As regards this clonotype: Here the CDR3 omits its conserved ending phenylalanine or tryptophan, so a read error is the likely source. Because the CDR3's place on the DNA is in doubt, the DNA is left out and the CDR3 is given as listed by TCRdb. J is TRBJ2-1 and V is TRBV27; TRBD2 is the table's D call, not checked against the DNA. Germline CDR1 reads MNHEY; CDR2 reads SMNVEV (reference sequence). The CDR3 region is 13 residues in length, termini included. The CDR3 loop is CASSPRLARAGFS.

This chain connects TRBV7-2 to TRBJ2-7, with D possibly TRBD2 on 5 matching bases. Trimming cost V 5 bases and J 1 base, with 12 bases left between them. Per the germline V gene, CDR1 is SGHTA and CDR2 is FQGNSA. There are 14 residues in the CDR3. In nucleotides, the CDR3 is TGTGCCAGCAGCCGGAGGACGGATTCCTACGAGCAGTACTTC. This sequence encodes CASSRRTDSYEQYF.

This clonotype was found many times. The CDR3 sequence is CASSPWTGNNYGYTF. CDR3 sequence (DNA): TGTGCCAGCAGTCCCTGGACGGGGAACAACTATGGCTACACCTTC. The gene calls are TRBV27 and TRBJ1-2; D is unresolved. The V gene's germline CDR1 is MNHEY and CDR2 SMNVEV (reference sequence). V gave up 5 bases and J gave up 2 bases, with 15 bases separating them. There are 15 residues in the CDR3.

This clonotype came up many times. The V call is TRBV14, the J call TRBJ2-5; no clear D gene. With 1 base removed from V and 2 bases from J, the gap between germline ends came to 8 bases. The CDR3 runs 14 residues. Germline V gene lookup returns CDR1 SGHDN and CDR2 FVKESK. CDR3 bases: TGTGCCAGCAGCCAAGTGCAGAGGCAAGAGACCCAGTACTTC. Its protein product is CASSQVQRQETQYF.

This clonotype was seen at least ten times. The chain combines TRBV7-9 with TRBJ1-5; D is ambiguous. Germline CDR1 reads SEHNR; CDR2 reads FQNEAQ (reference sequence). V lost 5 bases and J lost 6, with 11 bases in between. The CDR3 contains 13 residues. The chain's CDR3 is CASSPGEGQPQHF. CDR3 nucleotides: TGTGCCAGCAGCCCGGGCGAGGGTCAGCCCCAGCATTTT.

This clonotype was counted a single time. This sequence may be a read error, since a much larger clone differs from it by one base. CDR3 loop: CASKGSDEHYF. Written as DNA, the CDR3 is TGTGCCAGCAAAGGTAGCGACGAGCATTACTTC. This chain uses TRBV2 with TRBJ2-7, with D perhaps TRBD2 (5 bases). CDR1 is SNHLY and CDR2 is FYNNEI in the germline V gene. CDR3 length equals 11 residues.

This clonotype was counted once. The chain carries TRBV20-1 and TRBJ2-3; D is undetermined. CDR1 DFQATT and CDR2 SNEGSKA come from the germline V gene (reference sequence). V was shortened by 6 bases and J by 0 bases, with 10 bases between the two germline ends. The CDR3 totals 13 residues. The CDR3 reads CSAPKDSTDTQYF. Here the CDR3 DNA reads TGCAGTGCCCCTAAGGATAGCACAGATACGCAGTATTTT.

This clonotype was detected ten times or more. J is TRBJ2-7 and V is TRBV2, with no clear D. This CDR3 has 13 amino acids. Looked up from germline, CDR1 is SNHLY and CDR2 is FYNNEI. V was clipped by 6 bases and J by 2 bases, with 11 bases between them. The CDR3 nucleotides are TGTGCCAGCAGCTTCAGGCCACCCTACGAGCAGTACTTC. Protein: CASSFRPPYEQYF. Looking up the rest from reference TRBV2 and TRBJ2-7 gives the full variable domain: EPEVTQTPSHQVTQMGQEVILRCVPISNHLYFYWYRQILGQKVEFLVSFYNNEISEKSEIFDDQFSVERPDGSNFTLKIRSTKLEDSAMYFCASSFRPPYEQYFGPGTRLTVT.

This clonotype was picked up many times. CDR3 coding DNA: TGTGCCAGCAGCCTTATCGTGTCGACAGTAGCTTTTGAGGCTTTCTTT. Its protein is CASSLIVSTVAFEAFF. The V and J genes are TRBV7-8 and TRBJ1-1, with D possibly being TRBD1 (5 bases). V dropped 5 bases and J dropped 11 bases, with 27 bases sitting between them. The CDR3 spans 16 residues. The germline V gene encodes CDR1 SGHVS and CDR2 FQNEAQ. Full variable domain (remainder filled in from reference TRBV7-8 and TRBJ1-1): GAGVSQSPRYKVAKRGQDVALRCDPISGHVSLFWYQQALGQGPEFLTYFQNEAQLDKSGLPSDRFFAERPEGSVSTLKIQRTQQEDSAVYLCASSLIVSTVAFEAFFGQGTRLTVV.

This clonotype turned up a few times. The CDR3 spells CASSYSDRGTETQYF. The CDR3 nucleotides are TGTGCCAGCAGTTACTCGGACAGGGGTACCGAGACCCAGTACTTC. The V and J genes are TRBV6-2 or TRBV6-3 and TRBJ2-5; 9 bases are shared with TRBD1. The CDR3 spans 15 residues. V shed 0 bases and J 5 bases; nucleotides not matched to a gene: 4. Looked up from germline, CDR1 is MNHEY and CDR2 is SVGEGT.

This clonotype was found many times. This chain connects TRBV28 to TRBJ2-2, with a weak D call TRBD2 (5 bases). Trimming removed 6 bases from V and 6 bases from J, with 20 bases in between. Germline CDR1 and CDR2: MDHEN and SYDVKM. This CDR3 has 16 residues. The CDR3 nucleotides read TGTGCCAGCAGCAACCCCCGCGCGGGTTTGCCCGGGGAGCTGTTTTTT. Translating it yields CASSNPRAGLPGELFF.

The sample holds many counts of this clonotype. V and J are TRBV4-1 and TRBJ2-1; 11 nucleotides agree with TRBD2. CDR1 is MGHRA and CDR2 is YSYEKL in the germline V gene. With V trimmed by 2 bases and J by 7 bases, 7 bases remained unmatched. CDR3 length equals 16 residues. CDR3 nucleotides: TGCGCCAGCAGCCAAACCGGGACTAGCGGTCGAAATGAGCAGTTCTTC. Encoded protein: CASSQTGTSGRNEQFF.

This clonotype was seen ten or more times. The rearrangement uses TRBV7-2 and TRBJ1-5; D gene uncertain. The CDR3 extends over 13 amino acids. Looked up from germline, CDR1 is SGHTA and CDR2 is FQGNSA. V shed 1 base and J shed 6 bases, with 7 bases lying between them. This CDR3 is CASSLEGSQPQHF. The CDR3 nucleotides read TGTGCCAGCAGCTTAGAAGGATCTCAGCCCCAGCATTTT.

J is TRBJ2-1 and V is TRBV6-2 or TRBV6-3; D is possibly TRBD1 (6 bases). The CDR3 is 14 residues long. CDR1 MNHEY and CDR2 SVGEGT come from the germline V gene. Trimming stripped 6 bases from V and 10 bases from J, with 19 bases between. The CDR3 sequence: CASREAAGAYEQFF. DNA of the CDR3: TGTGCCAGCAGGGAGGCGGCAGGGGCGTACGAGCAGTTCTTC.

This clonotype was counted at least ten times. This chain joins TRBV6-1 and TRBJ2-5; weak D call: TRBD2 (7 bases). This CDR3 is 15 amino acids long. CDR1 and CDR2 from the germline V gene are MNHNS and SASEGT. With 5 bases removed from V and 4 bases from J, the gap between germline ends came to 17 bases. The CDR3 reads CASSTGGRLGETQYF. The CDR3 DNA is TGTGCCAGCAGTACCGGGGGGCGTTTAGGAGAGACCCAGTACTTC.

On this clonotype: A read error is possible here, since a much larger clone lies one base away. This chain uses TRBV6-2 or TRBV6-3 with TRBJ2-2; tentatively, D is TRBD1 or TRBD2 (5 bases each). The germline gives CDR1 MNHEY, CDR2 SVGEGT. Trimming left V 7 bases short and J 2 bases short, with 14 bases between. This CDR3 comprises 15 residues. CDR3 protein: CASTVGVPNTGELFF. Written as DNA, the CDR3 is TGTGCCAGCACGGTGGGGGTGCCCAACACCGGGGAGCTGTTTTTT.

This clonotype was observed at least ten times. V usage is TRBV10-3 and J usage is TRBJ1-2, with D possibly matching TRBD1 (5 bases). V lost 10 bases to trimming and J lost 2 bases, with 8 bases between them. The CDR3 length is 11 residues. Germline loops: CDR1 ENHRY, CDR2 SYGVKD. The CDR3 bases are TGTGCCACCCAGGGAAACTATGGCTACACCTTC. Protein sequence: CATQGNYGYTF.

About this clonotype: A much larger clone sits a single nucleotide away, making a read error possible. This chain joins TRBV6-2 or TRBV6-3 and TRBJ2-1; 14 bases agree with TRBD2. CDR3 size: 19 residues. CDR1 is MNHEY and CDR2 is SVGEGT in the germline V gene. V shed 2 bases, J shed 1 base, and the junction held 7 bases outside the gene matches. CDR3 residues: CASSYPGLAGDLSYNEQFF. CDR3 coding DNA: TGTGCCAGCAGTTACCCGGGACTAGCGGGGGACTTATCCTACAATGAGCAGTTCTTC.

With respect to this clonotype: The junction and the germline gene differ at one end; a read error may be behind it. The chain joins TRBV24-1 to TRBJ2-3; D unclear. The CDR3 extends over 11 amino acids. CDR1 and CDR2 (germline): KGHDR, SFDVKD. CDR3 region: CSTSQAAAQYF. DNA of the CDR3: TGTTCCACCAGTCAGGCGGCAGCGCAGTATTTT.

This clonotype was seen ten or more times. This sequence joins TRBV6-1 and TRBJ2-5, with a weak D call TRBD2 (6 bases). Deletions cut 5 bases from V and 0 bases from J, with 22 bases between. Germline V gene data show CDR1 as MNHNS and CDR2 as SASEGT. The CDR3 loop spans 18 amino acids. In DNA form, the CDR3 reads TGTGCCAGCAGTCCTGAATGGTCGGAGGGGATGTACCAAGAGACCCAGTACTTC. This gives the protein CASSPEWSEGMYQETQYF.